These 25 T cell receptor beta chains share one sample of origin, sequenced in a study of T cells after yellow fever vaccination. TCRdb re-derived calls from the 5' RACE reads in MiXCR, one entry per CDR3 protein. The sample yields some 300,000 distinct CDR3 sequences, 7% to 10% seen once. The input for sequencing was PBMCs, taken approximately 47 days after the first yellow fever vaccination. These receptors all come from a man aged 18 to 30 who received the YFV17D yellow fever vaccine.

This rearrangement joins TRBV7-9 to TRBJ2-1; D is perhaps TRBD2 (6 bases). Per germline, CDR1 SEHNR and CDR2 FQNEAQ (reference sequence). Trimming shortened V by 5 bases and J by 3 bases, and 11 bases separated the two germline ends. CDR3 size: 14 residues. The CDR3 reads CASSNSGNYNEQFF. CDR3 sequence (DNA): TGTGCCAGCAGCAATAGCGGAAACTACAATGAGCAGTTCTTC.

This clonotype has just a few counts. The CDR3 DNA reads TGTGCCAGCAGCTTAGGATGGGACAGCTACGAGCAGTACTTC. Amino acid sequence: CASSLGWDSYEQYF. V usage is TRBV7-2 and J usage is TRBJ2-7, with TRBD1 matching over 7 bases. CDR3 size: 14 residues. Germline assignment: CDR1 SGHTA and CDR2 FQGNSA. Losses at the gene ends were 1 base for V and 3 bases for J; bases not matched to a gene: 3.

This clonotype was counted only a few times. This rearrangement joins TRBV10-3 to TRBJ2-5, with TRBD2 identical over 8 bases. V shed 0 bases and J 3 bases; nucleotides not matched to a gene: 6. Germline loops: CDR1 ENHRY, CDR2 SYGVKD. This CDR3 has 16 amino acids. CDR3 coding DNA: TGTGCCATCAGTGAGTCGTCCGGGACTAGGAAAGAGACCCAGTACTTC. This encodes CAISESSGTRKETQYF.

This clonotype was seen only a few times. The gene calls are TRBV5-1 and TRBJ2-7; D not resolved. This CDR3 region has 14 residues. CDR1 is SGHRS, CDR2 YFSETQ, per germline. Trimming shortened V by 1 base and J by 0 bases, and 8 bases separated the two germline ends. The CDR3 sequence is CASSLSVDSYEQYF. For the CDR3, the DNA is TGCGCCAGCAGCTTGTCGGTGGACTCCTACGAGCAGTACTTC.

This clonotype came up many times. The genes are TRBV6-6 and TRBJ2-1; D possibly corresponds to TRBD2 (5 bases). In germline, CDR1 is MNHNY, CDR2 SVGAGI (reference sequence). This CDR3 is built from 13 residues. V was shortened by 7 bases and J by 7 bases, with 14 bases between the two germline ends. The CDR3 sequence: CASTNGLANEQFF. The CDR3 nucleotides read TGTGCCAGCACCAACGGCCTAGCAAATGAGCAGTTCTTC.

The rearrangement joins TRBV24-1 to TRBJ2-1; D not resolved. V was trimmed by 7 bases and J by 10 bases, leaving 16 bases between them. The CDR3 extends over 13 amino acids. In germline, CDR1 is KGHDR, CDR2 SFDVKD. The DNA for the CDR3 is TGTGCCACCAGGAGGATGGCCGGATACGAGCAGTTCTTC. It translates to CATRRMAGYEQFF.

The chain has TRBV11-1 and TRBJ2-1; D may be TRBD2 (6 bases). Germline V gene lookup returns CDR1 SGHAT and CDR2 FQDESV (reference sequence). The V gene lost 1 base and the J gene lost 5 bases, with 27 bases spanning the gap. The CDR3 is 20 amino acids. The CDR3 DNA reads TGTGCCAGCAGCTTAGGTTCCGGGGCGGGTCCTAGCGACGACCACAATGAGCAGTTCTTC. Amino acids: CASSLGSGAGPSDDHNEQFF. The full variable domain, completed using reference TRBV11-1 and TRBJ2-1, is EAEVAQSPRYKITEKSQAVAFWCDPISGHATLYWYRQILGQGPELLVQFQDESVVDDSQLPKDRFSAERLKGVDSTLKIQPAELGDSAMYLCASSLGSGAGPSDDHNEQFFGPGTRLTVL.

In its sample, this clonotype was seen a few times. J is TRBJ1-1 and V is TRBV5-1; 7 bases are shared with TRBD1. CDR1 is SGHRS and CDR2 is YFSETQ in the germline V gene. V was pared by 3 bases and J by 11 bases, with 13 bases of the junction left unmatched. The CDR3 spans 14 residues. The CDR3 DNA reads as TGCGCCAGCAGCTCGAGGGACAGATACAACGGGGCTTTCTTT. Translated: CASSSRDRYNGAFF.

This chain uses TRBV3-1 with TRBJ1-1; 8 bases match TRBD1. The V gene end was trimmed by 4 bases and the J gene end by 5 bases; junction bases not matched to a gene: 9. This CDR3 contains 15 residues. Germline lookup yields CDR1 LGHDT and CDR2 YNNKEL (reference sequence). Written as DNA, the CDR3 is TGTGCCAGCAGCCTTCCGACAGGGGAGACGACTGAAGCTTTCTTT. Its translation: CASSLPTGETTEAFF.

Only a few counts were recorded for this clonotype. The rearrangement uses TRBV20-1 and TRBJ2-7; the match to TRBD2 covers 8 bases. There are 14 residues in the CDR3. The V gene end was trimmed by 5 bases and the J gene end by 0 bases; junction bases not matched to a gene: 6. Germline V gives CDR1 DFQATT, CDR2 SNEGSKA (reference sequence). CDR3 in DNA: TGCAGTGCTTTAAGCGGGGGAAGCTCCTACGAGCAGTACGTC. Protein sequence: CSALSGGSSYEQYV.

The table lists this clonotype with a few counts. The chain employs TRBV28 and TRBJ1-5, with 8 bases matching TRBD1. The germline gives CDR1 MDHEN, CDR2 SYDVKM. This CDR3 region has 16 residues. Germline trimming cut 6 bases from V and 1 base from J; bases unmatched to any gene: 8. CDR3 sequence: CASSHRTGLSNQPQHF. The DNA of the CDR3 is TGTGCCAGCAGCCACCGGACAGGGCTAAGCAATCAGCCCCAGCATTTT.

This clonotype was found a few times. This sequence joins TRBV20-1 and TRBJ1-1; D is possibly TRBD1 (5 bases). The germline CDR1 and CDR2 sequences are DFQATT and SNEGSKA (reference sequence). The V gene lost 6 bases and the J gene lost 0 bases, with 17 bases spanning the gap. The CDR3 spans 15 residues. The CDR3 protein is CSANSQRTLNTEAFF. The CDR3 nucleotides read TGCAGTGCCAACAGCCAAAGGACACTGAACACTGAAGCTTTCTTT.

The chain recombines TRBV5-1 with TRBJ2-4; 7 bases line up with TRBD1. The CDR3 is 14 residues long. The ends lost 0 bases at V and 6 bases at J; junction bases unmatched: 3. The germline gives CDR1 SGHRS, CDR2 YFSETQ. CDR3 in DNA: TGCGCCAGCAGCTTGGGGGGGACAGTAAACATTCAGTACTTC. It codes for CASSLGGTVNIQYF.

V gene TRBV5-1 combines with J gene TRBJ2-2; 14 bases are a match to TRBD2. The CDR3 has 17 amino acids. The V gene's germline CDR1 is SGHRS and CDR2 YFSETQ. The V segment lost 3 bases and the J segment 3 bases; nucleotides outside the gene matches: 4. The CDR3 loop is CASSSGLAGEYTGELFF. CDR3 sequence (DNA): TGCGCCAGCAGCTCGGGACTAGCGGGGGAGTACACCGGGGAGCTGTTTTTT.

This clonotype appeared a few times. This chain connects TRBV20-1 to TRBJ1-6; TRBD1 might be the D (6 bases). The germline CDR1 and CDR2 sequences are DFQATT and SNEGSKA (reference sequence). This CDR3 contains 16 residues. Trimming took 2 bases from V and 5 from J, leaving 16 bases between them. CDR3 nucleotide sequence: TGCAGTGCTAGATCAACAGTACAGGGCAATAATTCACCCCTCCACTTT. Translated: CSARSTVQGNNSPLHF.

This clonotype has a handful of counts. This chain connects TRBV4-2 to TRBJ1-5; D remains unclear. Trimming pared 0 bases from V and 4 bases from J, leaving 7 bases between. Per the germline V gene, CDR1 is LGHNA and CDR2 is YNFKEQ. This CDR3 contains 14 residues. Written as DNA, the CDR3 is TGTGCCAGCAGCCAAGACGCGGGGAATCAGCCCCAGCATTTT. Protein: CASSQDAGNQPQHF.

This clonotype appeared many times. The CDR3 coding sequence is TGCGCCAGCAGCCCCGGGACAGGGACCACTGAAGCTTTCTTT. Its protein is CASSPGTGTTEAFF. V and J are TRBV5-1 and TRBJ1-1; TRBD1 aligns across 9 bases. V was pared by 4 bases and J by 4 bases, with 5 bases of the junction left unmatched. The CDR3 extends over 14 amino acids. CDR1 SGHRS and CDR2 YFSETQ come from the germline V gene.

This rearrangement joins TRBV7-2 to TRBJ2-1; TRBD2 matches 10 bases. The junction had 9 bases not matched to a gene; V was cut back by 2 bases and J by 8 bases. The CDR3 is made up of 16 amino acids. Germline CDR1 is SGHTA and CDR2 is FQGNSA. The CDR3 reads CASSLIGLAGGDEQFF. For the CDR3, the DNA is TGTGCCAGCAGCTTAATCGGGTTAGCGGGGGGTGATGAGCAGTTCTTC.

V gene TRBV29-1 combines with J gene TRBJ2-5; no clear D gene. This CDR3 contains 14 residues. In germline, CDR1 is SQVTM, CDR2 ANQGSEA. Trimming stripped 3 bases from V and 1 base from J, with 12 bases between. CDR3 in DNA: TGCAGCGTTGACAGTCGCAAGGGCCAAGAGACCCAGTACTTC. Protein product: CSVDSRKGQETQYF. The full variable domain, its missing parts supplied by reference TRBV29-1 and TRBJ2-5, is SAVISQKPSRDICQRGTSLTIQCQVDSQVTMMFWYRQQPGQSLTLIATANQGSEATYESGFVIDKFPISRPNLTFSTLTVSNMSPEDSSIYLCSVDSRKGQETQYFGPGTRLLVL.

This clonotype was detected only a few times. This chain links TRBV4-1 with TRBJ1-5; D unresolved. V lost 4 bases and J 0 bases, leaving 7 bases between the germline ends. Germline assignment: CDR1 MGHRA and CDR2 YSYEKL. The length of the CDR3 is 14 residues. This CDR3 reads CASSPIYSNQPQHF. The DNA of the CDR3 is TGCGCCAGCAGCCCCATCTATAGCAATCAGCCCCAGCATTTT.

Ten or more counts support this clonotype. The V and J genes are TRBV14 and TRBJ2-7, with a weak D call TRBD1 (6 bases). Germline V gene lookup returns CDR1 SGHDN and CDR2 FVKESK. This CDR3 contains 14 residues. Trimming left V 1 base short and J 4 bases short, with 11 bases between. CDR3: CASSQAGDGYEQYV. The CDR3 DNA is TGTGCCAGCAGCCAAGCAGGGGATGGGTACGAGCAGTACGTC.

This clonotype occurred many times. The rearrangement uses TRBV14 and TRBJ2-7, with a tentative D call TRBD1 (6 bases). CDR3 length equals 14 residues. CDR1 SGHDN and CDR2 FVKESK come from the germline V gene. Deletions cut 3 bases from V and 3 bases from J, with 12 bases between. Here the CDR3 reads CASSQSGAFYEQYV. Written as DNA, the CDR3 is TGTGCCAGCAGCCAGTCAGGGGCATTCTACGAGCAGTACGTC.

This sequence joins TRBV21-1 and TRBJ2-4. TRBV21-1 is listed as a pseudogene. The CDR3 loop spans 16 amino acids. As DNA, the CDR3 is TGTGCCAGCAGCAAAGGGACCCAAGGGGCCAAAAACATTCAGTACTTC. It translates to CASSKGTQGAKNIQYF.

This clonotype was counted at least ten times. Written as DNA, the CDR3 is TGCGCCAGCAGCCAAGAGCGGCTAGAAGAGACCCAGTACTTC. It codes for CASSQERLEETQYF. The chain links TRBV4-3 to TRBJ2-5; D is uncertain. The CDR3 has 14 amino acids. V shed 0 bases and J shed 3 bases, with 8 bases lying between them. The V gene's germline CDR1 is LGHNA and CDR2 YSLEER.

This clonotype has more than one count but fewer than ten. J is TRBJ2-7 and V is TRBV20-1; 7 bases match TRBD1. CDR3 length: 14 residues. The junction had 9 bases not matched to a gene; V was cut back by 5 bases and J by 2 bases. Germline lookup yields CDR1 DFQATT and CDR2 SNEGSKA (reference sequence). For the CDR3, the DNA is TGCAGTGCTTCGGGACAGATAAAGACCTACGAGCAGTACTTC. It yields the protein CSASGQIKTYEQYF.